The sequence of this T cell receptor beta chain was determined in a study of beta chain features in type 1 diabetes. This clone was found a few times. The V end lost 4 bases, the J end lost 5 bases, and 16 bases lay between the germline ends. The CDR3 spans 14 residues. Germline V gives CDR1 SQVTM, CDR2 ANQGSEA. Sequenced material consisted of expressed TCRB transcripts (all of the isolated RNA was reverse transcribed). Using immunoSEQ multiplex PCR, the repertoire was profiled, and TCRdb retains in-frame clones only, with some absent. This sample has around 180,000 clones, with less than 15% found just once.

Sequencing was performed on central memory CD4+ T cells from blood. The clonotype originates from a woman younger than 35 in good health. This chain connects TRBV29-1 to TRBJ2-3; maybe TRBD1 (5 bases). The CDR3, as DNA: TGCAGCGTTGCTAGGGGCCATAGGGGAGATACGCAGTATTTT. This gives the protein CSVARGHRGDTQYF.